The rows below give T cell receptor beta chains drawn from one sample of a study of CD8+ T cells in alopecia areata. The data were produced by immunoSEQ multiplex PCR, yet TCRdb's version contains in-frame clones alone and is incomplete. The sample holds 200,000 or so clones, around 43% seen once. The sequenced sample was CD4+ T cells sorted from blood, obtained at approximately week 36, from a patient treated with tofacitinib. The receptors were sampled from a human donor with alopecia areata. Each CDR3 is given with its conserved first and last residue. The D gene is left open where the match is weak. Where a row states a size, it is once, few, many or the class of an expanded clone; other rows omit it.

d_call	clone_size	v_call	j_call	cdr3_nt	cdr3_aa
NA	NA	TRBV1	TRBJ1-2	TGCACCAGCAGCCAAGCCGGGACAGGGGGACTTCGCTATGGCTACACCTTC	CTSSQAGTGGLRYGYTF
TRBD2	NA	TRBV27	TRBJ2-7	TGTGCCAGCAGTCCACGTCCTAGCGGGACGGTGGCCCTGACCTACGAGCAGTACTTC	CASSPRPSGTVALTYEQYF
NA	NA	TRBV9	TRBJ2-1	TGTGCCAGCAGCGTAGTGAGCGGAGTTTCCTACAATGAGCAGTTCTTC	CASSVVSGVSYNEQFF
NA	few	TRBV11-2	TRBJ2-7	TGTGCCAGCAGCTTAGAAGGTACCGGGCAGTACTTC	CASSLEGTGQYF
NA	NA	TRBV2	TRBJ1-5	TGTGCCAGCAGTCAGACGAGGGGGGCAGGGAATCAGCCCCAGCATTTT	CASSQTRGAGNQPQHF
NA	NA	TRBV7-2	TRBJ1-1	TGTGCCAGCAGCTTCACGGTGAATAATGAAGCTTTCTTT	CASSFTVNNEAFF
NA	NA	TRBV28	TRBJ2-3	TGTGCCAGCAGTTCCCCGCGGCGGAGTGGCGATACGCAGTATTTT	CASSSPRRSGDTQYF
NA	NA	TRBV29-1	TRBJ1-2	TGCAGCGTTGAAGGCCAGGACTATGGCTACACCTTC	CSVEGQDYGYTF
NA	NA	TRBV27	TRBJ2-7	TGTGCCAGCAGTTCCCGGACCTATCACTCCTACGAGCAGTACTTC	CASSSRTYHSYEQYF
NA	NA	TRBV15	TRBJ1-1	TGTGCCACCAGCAGAGATCGGTCGGGCAGGGCCACTGAAGCTTTCTTT	CATSRDRSGRATEAFF
NA	NA	TRBV25-1	TRBJ2-7	TGTGCCAGCAAGGGGAGCTCCTACGAGCAGTACTTC	CASKGSSYEQYF
NA	NA	TRBV7-9	TRBJ2-2	TGTGCCAGCAGCTTGTTGAATGGAGGCACCGGGGAGCTGTTTTTT	CASSLLNGGTGELFF
NA	NA	TRBV29-1	TRBJ1-1	TGCAGCGTTGATAGAGGGATGAACACTGAAGCTTTCTTT	CSVDRGMNTEAFF
TRBD1	few	TRBV10-3	TRBJ2-2	TGTGCCATCACCGGGACAGGGCTGAACACCGGGGAGCTGTTTTTT	CAITGTGLNTGELFF
NA	few	TRBV28	TRBJ2-7	TGTGCCAGCAGTCTTTCTCCTAGGAGCTCCTACGAGCAGTACTTC	CASSLSPRSSYEQYF
NA	NA	TRBV7-2	TRBJ2-7	TGTGCCAGCAGCCACGGACAGCCCTACGAGCAGTACTTC	CASSHGQPYEQYF
NA	NA	TRBV6-5	TRBJ1-4	TGTGCCAGCAGTTCCCTGATACGCTCAACTAATGAAAAACTGTTTTTT	CASSSLIRSTNEKLFF
NA	few	TRBV6-6	TRBJ2-7	TGTGCCAGCCATCCTCTTGGGGAGACGAGGGAGCAGTACTTC	CASHPLGETREQYF
NA	few	TRBV19	TRBJ1-5	TGTGCCAGTAGTACACAGGGAAGCAATCAGCCCCAGCATTTT	CASSTQGSNQPQHF
NA	NA	TRBV30	TRBJ1-2	TGTGCCTGGATCGGACAGTCCCCTTGGGGTGGCTACACCTTC	CAWIGQSPWGGYTF
NA	few	TRBV29-1	TRBJ2-7	TGCAGCGTTGAGGGTACGGGCTACGAGCAGTACTTC	CSVEGTGYEQYF
NA	NA	TRBV15	TRBJ2-2	TGTGCCACCAGCAGATTAACAGAGACCGGGGAGCTGTTTTTT	CATSRLTETGELFF
NA	few	TRBV29-1	TRBJ1-1	TGCAGCGTTGAAGAACAGTTCGACACTGAAGCTTTCTTT	CSVEEQFDTEAFF
NA	few	TRBV7-2	TRBJ1-5	TGTGCCAGCACCTTGTCCTATAATCAGCCCCAGCATTTT	CASTLSYNQPQHF
NA	NA	TRBV11-2	TRBJ2-3	TGTGCCAGCAGCTTACAGGATAGCACAGATACGCAGTATTTT	CASSLQDSTDTQYF
TRBD1	NA	TRBV25-1	TRBJ2-5	TGTGCCAGCAGTGACAGGGGGCGAGAGACCCAGTACTTC	CASSDRGRETQYF